The 27 T cell receptor beta chains below were found in one sample sequenced in a study of T cells in Graves' hyperthyroidism and ophthalmopathy. There were TCR beta CDR3 regions amplified from RNA transcripts. The HTBI primer set was used in a first-round RT-PCR of the TCR CDR3. In TCRdb, the multiplex PCR reads were re-called with MiXCR into one record per CDR3 protein. The sample includes about 360,000 distinct CDR3 sequences, under 15% seen only once; the top ten take roughly 9.2%. The material sequenced was blood. These receptors were collected from a woman aged 18 to 35 with Graves' hyperthyroidism.

This clonotype was found a few times. The genes are TRBV28 and TRBJ1-4; D is ambiguous. Germline CDR1 is MDHEN and CDR2 is SYDVKM. Trimming took off 1 base at V and 8 bases at J, with 14 bases between the two ends. This CDR3 region has 15 residues. This CDR3 reads CASSLLAGGGEKLFF. In DNA, the CDR3 is TGTGCCAGCAGTTTATTGGCGGGAGGAGGAGAAAAACTGTTTTTT.

This clonotype occurred many times. The gene calls are TRBV5-1 and TRBJ2-1; 9 bases map to TRBD2. CDR1 is SGHRS, CDR2 YFSETQ, per germline. The CDR3 consists of 15 residues. Trimming took 4 bases from V and 2 from J; bases not matched to a gene: 4. CDR3 nucleotides: TGCGCCAGCAGCGGTAGCGGGAGTCCCTACAATGAGCAGTTCTTC. Its protein product is CASSGSGSPYNEQFF. The whole variable domain, remainder taken from reference TRBV5-1 and TRBJ2-1, is KAGVTQTPRYLIKTRGQQVTLSCSPISGHRSVSWYQQTPGQGLQFLFEYFSETQRNKGNFPGRFSGRQFSNSRSEMNVSTLELGDSALYLCASSGSGSPYNEQFFGPGTRLTVL.

This clonotype was counted many times. This chain joins TRBV5-1 and TRBJ1-1; no clear D gene. This CDR3 has 16 residues. V was shortened by 1 base and J by 0 bases, with 13 bases between the two germline ends. Per germline, CDR1 SGHRS and CDR2 YFSETQ. The CDR3 nucleotides are TGCGCCAGCAGCTTGAATGCGAAGGTGATGAACACTGAAGCTTTCTTT. Translated: CASSLNAKVMNTEAFF.

V is TRBV7-6 and J is TRBJ2-5; D tentatively fits TRBD1 or TRBD2 (5 bases each). CDR1 is SGHVS and CDR2 is FNYEAQ in the germline V gene. The V end lost 9 bases, the J end lost 0 bases, and 11 bases lay between the germline ends. This CDR3 is 13 amino acids long. The CDR3 bases are TGTGCCAGTAGGGACGGGTACCAAGAGACCCAGTACTTC. Its translation is CASRDGYQETQYF.

As for this clonotype: A much larger clone lies one base from this, so it may be a read error. The chain is built from TRBV12-3 or TRBV12-4 and TRBJ2-1; possibly TRBD2 for D (5 bases). The CDR3 spans 16 residues. CDR3 protein: CTSSFGAGGSYNEQFF. CDR3 DNA: TGTACCAGCAGTTTCGGTGCGGGCGGCTCCTACAATGAGCAGTTCTTC.

This clonotype occurred a few times. This chain connects TRBV5-1 to TRBJ2-1; maybe TRBD2 (7 bases). V dropped 2 bases and J dropped 1 base, with 16 bases sitting between them. Germline assignment: CDR1 SGHRS and CDR2 YFSETQ. The CDR3 consists of 17 residues. CDR3 bases: TGCGCCAGCAGCTTATCTTCGGGGGGCCTTTCCTACAATGAGCAGTTCTTC. This gives the protein CASSLSSGGLSYNEQFF.

This clonotype was counted ten times or more. The V gene is TRBV28, the J gene TRBJ1-1; no definite D call. V was clipped by 7 bases and J by 8 bases, with 11 bases between them. This CDR3 is built from 11 residues. CDR1 and CDR2 (germline): MDHEN, SYDVKM. This chain's CDR3 is CASTRGTEAFF. The DNA of the CDR3 is TGTGCCAGCACCCGGGGTACCGAAGCTTTCTTT.

This clonotype was counted at least ten times. The chain couples TRBV5-8 to TRBJ2-3, with 8 bases fitting TRBD2. The CDR3 runs 16 residues. The germline gives CDR1 SGHTS, CDR2 YDEGEE. Losses at the gene ends were 3 bases for V and 2 bases for J; bases not matched to a gene: 8. The CDR3 coding sequence is TGTGCCAGCAGCTATAGCGGGGCGAGCCTCACAGATACGCAGTATTTT. Its translation: CASSYSGASLTDTQYF. The full variable domain, rest sourced from reference TRBV5-8 and TRBJ2-3, is EAGVTQSPTHLIKTRGQQATLRCSPISGHTSVYWYQQALGLGLQFLLWYDEGEERNRGNFPPRFSGRQFPNYSSELNVNALELEDSALYLCASSYSGASLTDTQYFGPGTRLTVL.

There are many counts of this clonotype. V and J are TRBV7-2 and TRBJ2-7; 11 bases line up with TRBD2. The CDR3 totals 14 residues. The J segment lost 1 base and the V segment lost 7 bases, leaving 3 bases of the junction unmatched. Germline assignment: CDR1 SGHTA and CDR2 FQGNSA. In DNA form, the CDR3 reads TGTGCCAGCACCACTAGCGGGGGTTCCTACGAGCAGTACTTC. This gives the protein CASTTSGGSYEQYF.

There are many counts of this clonotype. The V call is TRBV12-3 or TRBV12-4, the J call TRBJ1-2; tentatively, D is TRBD1 (5 bases). V was pared by 5 bases and J by 4 bases, with 14 bases between. The length of the CDR3 is 14 residues. The CDR3 bases are TGTGCCAGCAGTGACCCGGGACGGAGCTATGGCTACACCTTC. Protein product: CASSDPGRSYGYTF.

There are a few counts of this clonotype. V gene TRBV7-9 combines with J gene TRBJ1-1; 7 bases are shared with TRBD1. The CDR3 runs to 19 residues. Germline assignment: CDR1 SEHNR and CDR2 FQNEAQ (reference sequence). The V and J ends lost 1 base and 3 bases, in that order; junction bases with no gene match: 17. For the CDR3, the DNA is TGTGCCAGCAGCTTAGTTGTGTTTCTGGCAGGGGGATCGTACACTGAAGCTTTCTTT. As protein: CASSLVVFLAGGSYTEAFF. Full variable domain (rest looked up from reference TRBV7-9 and TRBJ1-1): DTGVSQNPRHKITKRGQNVTFRCDPISEHNRLYWYRQTLGQGPEFLTYFQNEAQLEKSRLLSDRFSAERPKGSFSTLEIQRTEQGDSAMYLCASSLVVFLAGGSYTEAFFGQGTRLTVV.

Concerning this clonotype itself: One junction end does not reproduce the germline sequence, and a read error may be involved. The chain joins TRBV6-2 or TRBV6-3 to TRBJ1-2; no reliable D call. The CDR3 contains 15 residues. CDR1 is MNHEY and CDR2 is SVGEGT in the germline V gene. This chain's CDR3 is CASSYSQYTNYGCTF. The CDR3 DNA reads TGTGCCAGCAGTTACAGCCAGTACACTAACTATGGCTGCACCTTC.

This clonotype was seen ten or more times. V and J are TRBV6-1 and TRBJ1-6, with 8 bases aligning to TRBD1. Germline V gene lookup returns CDR1 MNHNS and CDR2 SASEGT. V dropped 6 bases and J dropped 6; count of bases not matched to a gene: 10. This CDR3 has 16 residues. In DNA form, the CDR3 reads TGTGCCAGCAGACGAGAACAGGGGGGACTTAATTCACCCCTCCACTTT. Translation: CASRREQGGLNSPLHF.

V usage is TRBV6-1 and J usage is TRBJ1-3; D unclear. There are 14 residues in the CDR3. The germline CDR1 and CDR2 sequences are MNHNS and SASEGT. V was trimmed by 5 bases and J by 9 bases, leaving 17 bases between them. In nucleotides, the CDR3 is TGTGCCAGCAGTCCCACACCGGTCGAGTTCACCATATATTTT. Protein sequence: CASSPTPVEFTIYF.

This clonotype has ten or more counts. Here the CDR3 reads CASSESIGSAEQYF. In DNA form, the CDR3 reads TGCGCCAGCAGTGAGTCGATTGGTTCAGCCGAGCAGTACTTC. The chain couples TRBV10-2 to TRBJ2-7; D is unclear. Germline V lookup: CDR1 WSHSY, CDR2 SAAADI. This CDR3 comprises 14 residues. Trimming took off 0 bases at V and 6 bases at J, with 12 bases between the two ends.

CDR3 region: CATMPWGTGANVLTF. The CDR3 DNA sequence: TGTGCCACCATGCCCTGGGGGACTGGGGCCAACGTCCTGACTTTC. The gene calls are TRBV13 and TRBJ2-6; perhaps D is TRBD1 or TRBD2 (5 bases each). V dropped 10 bases and J dropped 2 bases, with 15 bases sitting between them. Per germline, CDR1 PRHDT and CDR2 FYEKMQ (reference sequence). The CDR3 has 15 amino acids.

This clonotype was seen repeatedly, ten times or more. This chain links TRBV6-2 or TRBV6-3 with TRBJ1-5; no definite D call. Trimming removed 4 bases from V and 0 bases from J, with 7 bases in between. CDR1 is MNHEY, CDR2 SVGEGT, per germline. This CDR3 contains 14 residues. In DNA form, the CDR3 reads TGTGCCAGCAGTTCCCCATATAGCAATCAGCCCCAGCATTTT. Translation gives CASSSPYSNQPQHF.

This clonotype appeared many times. This chain connects TRBV27 to TRBJ2-3, with unresolved D. CDR1 is MNHEY and CDR2 is SMNVEV in the germline V gene (reference sequence). V was cut by 5 bases and J by 2 bases, with 14 bases left in between. This CDR3 is 15 amino acids long. The CDR3 is CASSPLEDITDTQYF. The CDR3 region has the DNA TGTGCCAGCAGTCCCCTTGAGGATATCACAGATACGCAGTATTTT.

This clonotype has ten or more counts. The chain carries TRBV12-3 or TRBV12-4 and TRBJ2-7; 8 positions agree with TRBD2. V gave up 3 bases and J gave up 2 bases; unmatched junction bases: 0. The CDR3 has 13 residues. The CDR3 DNA follows: TGTGCCAGCAGTTTTAGCGGGGCCTACGAGCAGTACTTC. Its protein is CASSFSGAYEQYF.

There are a few counts of this clonotype. V gene TRBV29-1 combines with J gene TRBJ2-2; no reliable D call. Germline lookup yields CDR1 SQVTM and CDR2 ANQGSEA. This CDR3 comprises 11 residues. V was clipped by 4 bases and J by 5 bases, with 5 bases between them. The CDR3 DNA is TGCAGCGTTGGAGTGACCGGGGAGCTGTTTTTT. As protein: CSVGVTGELFF.

This clonotype was detected many times. This chain links TRBV6-1 with TRBJ1-2, with unresolved D. Germline V gene data show CDR1 as MNHNS and CDR2 as SASEGT. V dropped 3 bases and J dropped 4 bases, with 18 bases sitting between them. The CDR3 is 16 residues long. The CDR3 nucleotides read TGTGCCAGCAGTGATGCCCCTGGGGAGGGAACCTATGGCTACACCTTC. Its translation: CASSDAPGEGTYGYTF.

This clonotype was counted ten times or more. V usage is TRBV3-1 and J usage is TRBJ2-2; D is unclear. Germline V gene data show CDR1 as LGHDT and CDR2 as YNNKEL (reference sequence). The V end was cut by 1 base, the J end by 5 bases, with 17 bases between. The CDR3 is made up of 17 amino acids. This chain's CDR3 is CASSQVRLASTTGELFF. The CDR3 coding sequence is TGTGCCAGCAGCCAAGTTCGGCTGGCGTCAACTACCGGGGAGCTGTTTTTT.

There are many counts of this clonotype. The chain carries TRBV30 and TRBJ1-5, with a tentative D call TRBD1 (6 bases). Germline V lookup: CDR1 GTSNPN, CDR2 SVGIG (reference sequence). V shed 3 bases and J shed 7 bases, with 10 bases lying between them. This CDR3 region has 12 residues. The CDR3 DNA is TGTGCCTGGAGACAGGGTGGGCAGCCCCAGCATTTT. It specifies CAWRQGGQPQHF.

This clonotype appeared many times. The V gene is TRBV3-1, the J gene TRBJ2-5, with 12 bases identical to TRBD2. The V segment lost 2 bases and the J segment 5 bases; nucleotides outside the gene matches: 9. Germline loops: CDR1 LGHDT, CDR2 YNNKEL (reference sequence). The CDR3 extends over 17 amino acids. This CDR3 reads CASSQFSSGGGSETQYF. DNA for the CDR3: TGTGCCAGCAGCCAATTTTCTAGCGGGGGGGGTTCGGAGACCCAGTACTTC.

This clonotype was seen at least ten times. CDR3 in DNA: TGTGCCAGCTCACCCGGTCAGGGGCACCACGAGCAGTACTTC. This encodes CASSPGQGHHEQYF. V gene TRBV18 combines with J gene TRBJ2-7; TRBD1 might be the D (6 bases). The germline gives CDR1 KGHSH, CDR2 LQKENI. The CDR3 spans 14 residues. V was clipped by 3 bases and J by 5 bases, with 14 bases between them.

The chain combines TRBV20-1 with TRBJ1-3; D call uncertain. The CDR3 runs 14 residues. The V gene lost 4 bases and the J gene lost 0 bases, with 10 bases spanning the gap. CDR1 and CDR2 (germline): DFQATT, SNEGSKA (reference sequence). In nucleotides, the CDR3 is TGCAGTGCTACCAGGCATCACTCTGGAAACACCATATATTTT. Translated: CSATRHHSGNTIYF.

In its sample, this clonotype was seen many times. The chain recombines TRBV7-2 with TRBJ2-3, with no clear D. In germline, CDR1 is SGHTA, CDR2 FQGNSA. CDR3 length: 13 residues. V was clipped by 8 bases and J by 2 bases, with 11 bases between them. CDR3 protein: CASRLISTDTQYF. Here the CDR3 DNA reads TGTGCCAGCCGTCTCATTTCCACAGATACGCAGTATTTT.